This T cell receptor beta chain was identified during a study of shared T cell receptors in the human thymus. This table comes from immunoSEQ multiplex PCR, and its TCRdb copy is limited to in-frame clones, with some not included. The sample includes hundreds of thousands of clones, roughly 90% of them seen just once. The CDR3 sequence is 14 residues long. Trimming at V came to 5 bases and at J to 5 bases, leaving 5 bases not matched to a gene. Germline CDR1 reads MNHNY; CDR2 reads SVGAGI (reference sequence). In this sample, this clone turned up a few times. These data also formed part of another study, on human thymus T cells. That publication notes: Corrective cardiac operations yielded the resected thymus tissue. Across thymic and blood repertoires, the usage of V and J genes appeared to be biased. Related research found strongly overlapping thymic repertoires in unrelated individuals.

This receptor was identified in a boy under three years old with a congenital heart defect. This chain links TRBV6-6 with TRBJ2-7; 11 bases align to TRBD2. Sequenced input: thymocytes. CDR3 sequence reads: CASSLAGGVHEQYF. In DNA form, the CDR3 reads TGTGCCAGCAGTCTAGCGGGAGGCGTCCACGAGCAGTACTTC.